This is a list of T cell receptor beta chains from one sample in a study of blood T cells in healthy people across ages. Using its own MiXCR run on the 5' RACE reads, TCRdb lists one record per CDR3 protein. The sample shows under 1,000,000 distinct CDR3 sequences, around 45% of them seen only once. The sequencing sample was made of blood. The receptors shown here come from an older man in good health. CDR3s include the opening cysteine and the closing phenylalanine or tryptophan. Where a row states a size, it is once, few, many or the class of an expanded clone; other rows omit it.

j_gene: TRBJ2-5; abundance: .; v_gene: TRBV5-1; CDR3aa: CASSPRRTLQETHYF
j_gene: TRBJ2-7; abundance: .; v_gene: TRBV11-3; CDR3aa: CASSGSGTGLSYEQYF
j_gene: TRBJ2-1; abundance: few; v_gene: TRBV2; CDR3aa: CASTKSGGSNNEQFF
j_gene: TRBJ1-1; abundance: .; v_gene: TRBV20-1; CDR3aa: CSARDPAQGVGTEAFF
j_gene: TRBJ2-3; abundance: once; v_gene: TRBV7-9; CDR3aa: CASSLNEDNTQYF
j_gene: TRBJ2-1; abundance: .; v_gene: TRBV6-1; CDR3aa: CASYARWNEQFF
j_gene: TRBJ2-1; abundance: few; v_gene: TRBV7-6; CDR3aa: CASSQSSGNYNEQFF
j_gene: TRBJ2-1; abundance: few; v_gene: TRBV7-2; CDR3aa: CASSLGGSGSGNEQFF
j_gene: TRBJ1-2; abundance: .; v_gene: TRBV12-3/TRBV12-4; CDR3aa: CASILRDGYTF
j_gene: TRBJ1-1; abundance: .; v_gene: TRBV6-5; CDR3aa: CASSYSSGRWDTEAFF
j_gene: TRBJ1-5; abundance: few; v_gene: TRBV20-1; CDR3aa: CSAARYSNQPQHF
j_gene: TRBJ1-5; abundance: .; v_gene: TRBV28; CDR3aa: CASSLRGQGSGSNQPQHF
j_gene: TRBJ2-1; abundance: .; v_gene: TRBV6-6; CDR3aa: CASTFGQGFPQETQFF
j_gene: TRBJ2-3; abundance: .; v_gene: TRBV20-1; CDR3aa: CSAELAGSMTDTQYF
j_gene: TRBJ1-2; abundance: .; v_gene: TRBV6-1; CDR3aa: CASSDRQGTGVYYTF
j_gene: TRBJ2-1; abundance: few; v_gene: TRBV20-1; CDR3aa: CSATPLAGGGYEQFF
j_gene: TRBJ2-2; abundance: .; v_gene: TRBV9; CDR3aa: CASSVRARWTGELFF
j_gene: TRBJ2-1; abundance: .; v_gene: TRBV20-1; CDR3aa: CSASTGLPYNEQFF
j_gene: TRBJ2-1; abundance: .; v_gene: TRBV10-3; CDR3aa: CAISLLAGGPDEQFF
j_gene: TRBJ2-7; abundance: few; v_gene: TRBV5-6; CDR3aa: CASSLISEQYF
j_gene: TRBJ2-5; abundance: .; v_gene: TRBV4-1; CDR3aa: CASSQGGRWETQYF
j_gene: TRBJ2-4; abundance: few; v_gene: TRBV11-1; CDR3aa: CASRSPGQTAKNIQYF
j_gene: TRBJ1-5; abundance: few; v_gene: TRBV25-1; CDR3aa: CASRGQGANQPQHF
j_gene: TRBJ2-3; abundance: many; v_gene: TRBV29-1; CDR3aa: CSVCPPGTDTQYF
j_gene: TRBJ2-3; abundance: few; v_gene: TRBV28; CDR3aa: CASTLTGGSTDTQYF
j_gene: TRBJ2-5; abundance: .; v_gene: TRBV20-1; CDR3aa: CSAPASGRRETQYF
j_gene: TRBJ2-4; abundance: .; v_gene: TRBV20-1; CDR3aa: CSAIGLAFDIQYF
j_gene: TRBJ1-5; abundance: once; v_gene: TRBV28; CDR3aa: CASSAPGTGGVQPQHF
j_gene: TRBJ2-7; abundance: few; v_gene: TRBV12-3/TRBV12-4; CDR3aa: CASKRTGPTEQYF
j_gene: TRBJ2-5; abundance: .; v_gene: TRBV28; CDR3aa: CASSVGLAGGEETQYF
j_gene: TRBJ1-1; abundance: .; v_gene: TRBV20-1; CDR3aa: CSATDSRREAFF
j_gene: TRBJ1-2; abundance: .; v_gene: TRBV4-3; CDR3aa: CASSQQTTGYGYTF
j_gene: TRBJ2-1; abundance: few; v_gene: TRBV5-1; CDR3aa: CASSPDTSGGSSSYNEQFF
j_gene: TRBJ2-5; abundance: few; v_gene: TRBV7-2; CDR3aa: CASSLLIAGDGTQYF
j_gene: TRBJ2-2; abundance: .; v_gene: TRBV11-3; CDR3aa: CASSLRAIFNGGELFF
j_gene: TRBJ2-7; abundance: few; v_gene: TRBV20-1; CDR3aa: CSARVALAGGIHEQYF
j_gene: TRBJ1-4; abundance: once; v_gene: TRBV4-1; CDR3aa: CASSQEGTGDEKLFF
j_gene: TRBJ2-7; abundance: few; v_gene: TRBV5-1; CDR3aa: CASSVGTGGEQYF
j_gene: TRBJ1-2; abundance: once; v_gene: TRBV30; CDR3aa: CAWRTSTNYGYTF
j_gene: TRBJ2-5; abundance: once; v_gene: TRBV11-2; CDR3aa: CASRDTGLVGVETQYF
j_gene: TRBJ2-7; abundance: .; v_gene: TRBV29-1; CDR3aa: CSVGSGSNYEQYF
j_gene: TRBJ1-2; abundance: .; v_gene: TRBV27; CDR3aa: CASWATGEGGGVSGYTF
j_gene: TRBJ1-5; abundance: few; v_gene: TRBV12-3/TRBV12-4; CDR3aa: CASSYSVNQPQHF